The 21 T cell receptor beta chains in this list originate from one sample, sequenced in a study of blood T cell repertoires in COVID-19. Measured with immunoSEQ multiplex PCR; TCRdb has only the in-frame clones, and not every one. Here the sample spans some 70,000 clones, approximately 88% being singletons. The sample comprised peripheral blood. The source of these receptors is a woman between 65 and 79 years old with acute or convalescent COVID-19.

Here the CDR3 reads CASSDYRVGYTF. The CDR3 bases are TGTGCCAGCAGTGATTACAGGGTCGGCTACACCTTC. The V gene is TRBV25-1, the J gene TRBJ1-2; D perhaps matches TRBD1 (6 bases). The V end was cut by 3 bases, the J end by 8 bases, with 10 bases between. CDR3 length equals 12 residues. CDR1 MGHDK and CDR2 SYGVNS come from the germline V gene.

The rearrangement links TRBV19 to TRBJ2-1; 10 bases line up with TRBD2. The J segment lost 6 bases and the V segment lost 6 bases, leaving 8 bases of the junction unmatched. The CDR3 covers 15 residues. Germline V lookup: CDR1 LNHDA, CDR2 SQIVND (reference sequence). The CDR3 sequence is CASSPGSGRTNEQFF. The CDR3, as DNA: TGTGCCAGTAGCCCTGGTAGCGGGAGGACCAATGAGCAGTTCTTC.

As regards this clone: One end of the junction is discordant with germline, which a read error may explain. The chain combines TRBV29-1 with TRBJ1-5; possibly TRBD1 for D (5 bases). Germline CDR1 reads SQVTM; CDR2 reads ANQGSEA. CDR3 length: 15 residues. In DNA, the CDR3 is TGCAGCGTTAAAGAGGGGCGAATGAGCAATCAGCCCCAGCATTTT. This codes for CSVKEGRMSNQPQHF.

This chain connects TRBV4-3 to TRBJ1-1; possible D gene TRBD1, 5 bases. CDR3 size: 15 residues. V lost 3 bases, J lost 4 bases, and 15 bases lay in between. CDR1 is LGHNA, CDR2 YSLEER, per germline. CDR3 sequence (DNA): TGCGCCAGCAGCCAGCAGGGTTCAGCGGGCACTGAAGCTTTCTTT. Its translation: CASSQQGSAGTEAFF.

The chain uses TRBV4-3 and TRBJ2-1; 8 bases match TRBD2. Trimming removed 4 bases from V and 3 bases from J; junction bases left unmatched: 8. The germline gives CDR1 LGHNA, CDR2 YSLEER. The CDR3 has 16 amino acids. The CDR3 here is CASSPLAGSHYNEQFF. Written as DNA, the CDR3 is TGCGCCAGCAGCCCTTTAGCGGGATCCCACTACAATGAGCAGTTCTTC.

This chain joins TRBV5-4 and TRBJ1-2; 7 positions agree with TRBD1. V was clipped by 4 bases and J by 2 bases; unmatched bases: 5. Germline V CDR1 and CDR2: SGHNT, YYREEE (reference sequence). The length of the CDR3 is 14 residues. The CDR3 is CASSLQTGNYGYTF. CDR3 in DNA: TGTGCCAGCAGCCTACAGACAGGGAACTATGGCTACACCTTC.

This chain links TRBV27 with TRBJ1-6; D may be TRBD1 (5 bases). The V end was cut by 5 bases, the J end by 0 bases, with 17 bases between. The CDR3 extends over 18 amino acids. CDR1 is MNHEY, CDR2 SMNVEV, per germline (reference sequence). The CDR3: CASSTWTHSASYNSPLHF. CDR3 coding DNA: TGTGCCAGCAGTACCTGGACACATTCAGCCTCCTATAATTCACCCCTCCACTTT.

On this clone itself: Other DNA variants within this sample encode the same CDR3. V usage is TRBV28 and J usage is TRBJ1-1; D gene uncertain. Germline CDR1 reads MDHEN; CDR2 reads SYDVKM. The CDR3 length is 16 residues. Trimming cost V 5 bases and J 1 base, with 17 bases left between them. CDR3 region: CASSPTGSVRNTEAFF. The CDR3 nucleotides read TGTGCCAGCAGTCCCACGGGTTCGGTCAGGAACACTGAAGCTTTCTTT.

The V and J genes are TRBV19 and TRBJ1-1; D remains ambiguous. Per germline, CDR1 LNHDA and CDR2 SQIVND (reference sequence). The CDR3 length is 12 residues. The germline V and J ends were trimmed by 0 bases and 7 bases, with 6 bases remaining between them. CDR3 nucleotide sequence: TGTGCCAGTAGTATAGATCTCCGTGAAGCTTTCTTT. This translates into CASSIDLREAFF. Variable domain in full (rest from reference TRBV19 and TRBJ1-1): DGGITQSPKYLFRKEGQNVTLSCEQNLNHDAMYWYRQDPGQGLRLIYYSQIVNDFQKGDIAEGYSVSREKKESFPLTVTSAQKNPTAFYLCASSIDLREAFFGQGTRLTVV.

This clone was counted once. The rearrangement joins TRBV5-1 to TRBJ2-1, with D perhaps TRBD2 (6 bases). V was cut by 0 bases and J by 6 bases, with 7 bases left in between. Germline V gene data show CDR1 as SGHRS and CDR2 as YFSETQ. This CDR3 is 13 amino acids long. CDR3: CASSLGLVNEQFF. The CDR3 coding sequence is TGCGCCAGCAGCTTGGGACTAGTCAATGAGCAGTTCTTC.

This sequence joins TRBV9 and TRBJ2-7; TRBD1 aligns across 7 bases. The CDR3 runs to 15 residues. The germline CDR1 and CDR2 sequences are SGDLS and YYNGEE. V trimming: 2 bases; J trimming: 2 bases; junction bases outside the gene matches: 7. The CDR3 coding sequence is TGTGCCAGCAGCGTGGCCGGGACAGACACCTACGAGCAGTACTTC. As protein: CASSVAGTDTYEQYF.

The chain is built from TRBV12-3 or TRBV12-4 and TRBJ2-1; TRBD1 aligns across 7 bases. The V segment lost 7 bases and the J segment 4 bases; nucleotides outside the gene matches: 4. The CDR3 length is 13 residues. CDR3 DNA: TGTGCCAGCACCCCGGGACAGTACAATGAGCAGTTCTTC. Its protein product is CASTPGQYNEQFF.

This clone came up once. V and J are TRBV2 and TRBJ1-5; the D gene is possibly TRBD1 (5 bases). The V and J ends lost 2 bases and 0 bases respectively, with 11 bases between them. This CDR3 is built from 16 residues. Per germline, CDR1 SNHLY and CDR2 FYNNEI. In DNA form, the CDR3 reads TGTGCCAGCAGTGAACAGGGCCACTATAGCAATCAGCCCCAGCATTTT. It translates to CASSEQGHYSNQPQHF.

This clone came up a few times. V and J are TRBV18 and TRBJ1-5; weak D call: TRBD1 (5 bases). V dropped 3 bases and J dropped 4 bases, with 7 bases sitting between them. CDR1 and CDR2 (germline): KGHSH, LQKENI. This CDR3 spans 13 amino acids. CDR3 loop: CASSPQGNQPQHF. In DNA form, the CDR3 reads TGTGCCAGCTCACCCCAGGGAAATCAGCCCCAGCATTTT.

The chain recombines TRBV2 with TRBJ1-4, with 7 bases identical to TRBD1. There are 13 residues in the CDR3. The J segment lost 8 bases and the V segment lost 8 bases, leaving 8 bases of the junction unmatched. The germline V gene has CDR1 SNHLY and CDR2 FYNNEI. CDR3 bases: TGTGCCAGCGACCGGGACAGAGGGGAAAAACTGTTTTTT. Its protein product is CASDRDRGEKLFF.

The rearrangement uses TRBV29-1 and TRBJ2-5; a weak D match, TRBD2 (6 bases). The length of the CDR3 is 12 residues. Germline V gives CDR1 SQVTM, CDR2 ANQGSEA. Trimming left V 4 bases short and J 5 bases short, with 11 bases between. CDR3 bases: TGCAGCGTTGGACAGAGCGGGGAGACCCAGTACTTC. Its protein is CSVGQSGETQYF. Using reference TRBV29-1 and TRBJ2-5 for the parts outside the CDR3, the full variable domain is SAVISQKPSRDICQRGTSLTIQCQVDSQVTMMFWYRQQPGQSLTLIATANQGSEATYESGFVIDKFPISRPNLTFSTLTVSNMSPEDSSIYLCSVGQSGETQYFGPGTRLLVL.

This clone was detected only once. The V and J genes are TRBV27 and TRBJ2-2; 8 bases align to TRBD2. V lost 4 bases and J lost 4; bases outside the gene matches: 8. Germline values: CDR1 MNHEY, CDR2 SMNVEV (reference sequence). CDR3 length equals 16 residues. CDR3 residues: CASSYSGTRSTGELFF. CDR3 DNA sequence: TGTGCCAGCAGTTACTCCGGGACTAGGAGCACCGGGGAGCTGTTTTTT.

This clone was seen only once. This specimen includes other DNA sequences encoding the same CDR3. The J gene is TRBJ2-1, the V gene TRBV5-5, with 10 bases identical to TRBD2. V shed 4 bases, J shed 4 bases, and the junction held 11 bases outside the gene matches. Germline V gene data show CDR1 as SGHKS and CDR2 as YYEKEE (reference sequence). This CDR3 has 17 amino acids. CDR3 amino acids: CASSREGLAGDYNEQFF. CDR3 in DNA: TGTGCCAGCAGCAGAGAGGGGCTAGCGGGAGATTACAATGAGCAGTTCTTC.

The chain carries TRBV7-3 and TRBJ2-3; the D is unclear. Per the germline V gene, CDR1 is SGHTA and CDR2 is FQGTGA. This CDR3 has 12 residues. V was cut by 4 bases and J by 4 bases, with 6 bases left in between. The CDR3 nucleotides read TGTGCCAGCAGCTCCCTTTCAGATACGCAGTATTTT. This sequence encodes CASSSLSDTQYF.

The chain combines TRBV7-2 with TRBJ2-4, with D possibly TRBD2 on 7 matching bases. V lost 2 bases to trimming and J lost 2 bases, with 13 bases between them. Looked up from germline, CDR1 is SGHTA and CDR2 is FQGNSA. This CDR3 region has 16 residues. The CDR3 protein is CASSLRGGMTKNIQYF. Written as DNA, the CDR3 is TGTGCCAGCAGCTTAAGGGGGGGCATGACCAAAAACATTCAGTACTTC.

The rearrangement joins TRBV4-3 to TRBJ1-1; the D gene is possibly TRBD1 (5 bases). The CDR3 contains 15 residues. V was clipped by 3 bases and J by 4 bases, with 15 bases between them. CDR1 LGHNA and CDR2 YSLEER come from the germline V gene. The CDR3 sequence is CASSQEPQGGTEAFF. The CDR3, as DNA: TGCGCCAGCAGCCAGGAACCTCAGGGAGGCACTGAAGCTTTCTTT.